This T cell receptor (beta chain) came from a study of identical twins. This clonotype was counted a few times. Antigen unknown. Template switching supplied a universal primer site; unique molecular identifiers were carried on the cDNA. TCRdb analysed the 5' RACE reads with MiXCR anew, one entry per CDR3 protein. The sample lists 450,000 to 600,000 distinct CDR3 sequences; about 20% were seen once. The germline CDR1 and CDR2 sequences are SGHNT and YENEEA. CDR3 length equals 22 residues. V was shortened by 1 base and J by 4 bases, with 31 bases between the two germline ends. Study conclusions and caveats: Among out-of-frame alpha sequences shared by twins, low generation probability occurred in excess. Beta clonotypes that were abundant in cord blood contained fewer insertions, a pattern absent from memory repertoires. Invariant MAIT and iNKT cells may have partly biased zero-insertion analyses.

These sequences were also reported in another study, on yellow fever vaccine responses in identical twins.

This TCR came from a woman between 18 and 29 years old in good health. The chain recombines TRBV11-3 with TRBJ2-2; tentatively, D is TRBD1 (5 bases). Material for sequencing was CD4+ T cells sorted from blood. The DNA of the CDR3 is TGTGCCAGCAGCTTAGGGTCGGTGACAGTGAGTTTAAGTCGACGCGGCACCGGGGAGCTGTTTTTT. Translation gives CASSLGSVTVSLSRRGTGELFF. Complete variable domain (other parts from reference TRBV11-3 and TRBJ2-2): EAGVVQSPRYKIIEKKQPVAFWCNPISGHNTLYWYLQNLGQGPELLIRYENEEAVDDSQLPKDRFSAERLKGVDSTLKIQPAELGDSAVYLCASSLGSVTVSLSRRGTGELFFGEGSRLTVL.